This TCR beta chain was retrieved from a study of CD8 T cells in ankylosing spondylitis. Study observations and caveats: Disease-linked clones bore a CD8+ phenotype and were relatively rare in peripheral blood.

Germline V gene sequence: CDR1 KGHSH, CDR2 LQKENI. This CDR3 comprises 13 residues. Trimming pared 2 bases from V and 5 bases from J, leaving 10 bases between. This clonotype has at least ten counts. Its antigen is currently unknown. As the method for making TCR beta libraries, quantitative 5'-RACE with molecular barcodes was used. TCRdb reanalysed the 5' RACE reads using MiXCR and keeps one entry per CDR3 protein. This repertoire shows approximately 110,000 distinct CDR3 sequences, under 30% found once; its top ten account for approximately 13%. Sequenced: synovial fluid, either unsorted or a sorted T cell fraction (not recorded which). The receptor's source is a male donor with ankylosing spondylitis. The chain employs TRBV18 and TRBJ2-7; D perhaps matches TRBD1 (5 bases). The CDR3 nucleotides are TGTGCCAGCTCACCAGAACAGGACAACGAGCAGTACTTC. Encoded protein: CASSPEQDNEQYF.